Below, one T cell receptor beta chain is given with its context. The antigen it recognizes is unknown. No base qualities exist here, and no much larger clone lies one base off it. A MiSeq instrument was used for deep resolution sequencing, which targeted depths ranging from 1 in 1 million up to 1 in 200,000 T cells, with coverage averaging 10x for each clonotype. The immunoSEQ hsTCRB Kit was used to generate TCR beta libraries. On the study's bioinformatics: Data were analyzed with ImmunoSEQ Data Assistant and ImmunoSEQ Analyzer, with V, D and J genes assigned per IMGT definitions. Clonality, with values ranging from 0 to 1, was calculated as one minus the normalized Shannon entropy of productive rearrangement frequencies. Only overrepresented clonotypes making up at least 0.05% of the repertoire of each patient were included in the public clonotype analysis. Roughly 12 age-matched healthy donor repertoires from immuneACCESS were used as controls for clonality. TCRdb holds this immuneACCESS table with in-frame rearrangements only. Some clones are missing; in checked studies, unresolved V genes explain under half, and the rest has no known cause. The V and J calls and clone size come from that table; D and trimming were worked out from the DNA. The sample contains 120,000 to 150,000 clones, approximately 80% of them found a single time. Approximately 27% of the sample belongs to the ten largest clones.

Cut back by 4 bases and 7 bases, the V and J ends lie 14 bases apart. The germline V gene supplies CDR1 SGHRS and CDR2 YFSETQ. The CDR3 runs 13 residues from the cysteine to the phenylalanine. CDR3 DNA is the only sequence kept; it has 39 bases, read in frame from the first base. Sample time point, as interpreted from the label and publication: about eleven months on ibrutinib. For TCR beta library preparation, roughly 2.1 micrograms of genomic DNA were isolated from cryopreserved PBMCs. Longitudinal blood samples from CLL patients receiving ibrutinib monotherapy were subjected to high-throughput TCR beta sequencing. Patients were enrolled in a phase 2 open-label single-center ibrutinib monotherapy trial. This record belongs to a study of cytotoxic CD8 clonotypes in ibrutinib-treated CLL (dated by TCRdb to 2020 to 2022). About the full investigation: The cohort had 11 to 12 relapsed/refractory and around 14 treatment-naive patients; about 17 were IGHV unmutated. Responses were partial in around 25 patients and complete in 2; after median around 65 months follow-up, about 14 stayed in remission and 12 progressed. Response samples were taken after a median of roughly 12 months on treatment, ranging from about 6 to 36 months. On average, each sample yielded around 270,000 productive templates and around 98,000 productive rearrangements. Longitudinal samples were available for about 30% of the roughly 86 trial participants. Cryopreserved peripheral blood mononuclear cells were obtained before treatment, at response, and at either sustained remission or disease progression. Every remission and progressive disease sample was obtained while ibrutinib was still being received by the patients.

The research as a whole found: Public clonotypes were rare and either contracted or stayed stable during treatment, and the rise in clonality at ibrutinib response reflected the expansion of private clonotypes. Sampling times were not matched between sustained-remission and progressing patients, and lymph node repertoires were not studied. An increase in clonality was observed at ibrutinib response, with clonality remaining stable during sustained remission and falling back toward baseline at progression. At baseline, clonality was higher than in age-matched healthy donors and showed a strong correlation with circulating CD8+ T-cell counts.

This clonotype was sampled from a human donor with chronic lymphocytic leukemia. Sample: PBMCs, taken after 12 months of ibrutinib treatment. The sequence is built from TRBV5-1 and TRBJ1-1; the D gene is perhaps TRBD1, from 5 matching bases. The nucleotide sequence is given as TGCGCCAGCAGCAGCGTTAGAGGGGATGAAGCTTTCTTT. It is translated as CASSSVRGDEAFF.